This TCR beta chain was sequenced for a study of monozygotic twins with inflammatory bowel disease. Details on this clonotype: Its target is unknown.

Added by template switching were UMIs that each held a 6-nucleotide sample barcode. TCRdb re-called the 5' RACE reads and shows each CDR3 protein once, DNA omitted. The sample has some 300,000 distinct CDR3 sequences. Broader study findings: Clonotype overlap with others was lower in IBD patients than in healthy twins, a difference that was greatest with disease activity.

CDR1 and CDR2 (germline): DFQATT, SNEGSKA (reference sequence). The CDR3 spans 14 residues. This TCR was sampled from a human donor with ulcerative colitis or Crohn's disease, or a healthy co-twin of an affected twin (not recorded which). The V and J genes are TRBV20-1 and TRBJ2-2; the TCRdb call, TRBD2, lacks DNA for checking. The sample taken for sequencing was blood. CDR3: CSARTSGNTGELFF.